What follows is one TCR beta chain and its context. Antigen specificity is unknown. Repertoires were generated with immunoSEQ multiplex PCR, while TCRdb's copy carries only in-frame clones and drops some. The table records some 120,000 clones, over 75% of them present only once. This record belongs to a study of radiation and T cells in renal cell carcinoma. Study information: Nephrectomy followed 15 Gy stereotactic body radiation by 4 weeks.

This CDR3 comprises 14 residues. The V gene lost 5 bases and the J gene lost 1 base, with 10 bases spanning the gap. Germline V lookup: CDR1 SGHVS, CDR2 FNYEAQ. Findings and limits, study-wide: From baseline, blood top tumor clonotypes peaked at 2 weeks post-radiation.

Time point: blood 2 weeks post-SBRT. Treatment denoted: 15 Gy SBRT to primary tumor, nephrectomy 4 weeks later. The sample was blood, taken from a patient whose treatment included radiotherapy and nephrectomy. This TCR derives from a woman aged 55-75 years with renal cell carcinoma. This chain connects TRBV7-6 to TRBJ2-3, with D possibly being TRBD2 (5 bases). The CDR3 region is CASSQYGGTDTQYF. The CDR3, as DNA: TGTGCCAGCAGCCAGTACGGGGGCACAGATACGCAGTATTTT.